This T cell receptor (beta chain) was captured in a study of CD8+ T cells in alopecia areata. The table lists this clone with a few counts. Its antigen remains unknown. Findings of the study overall: Under tofacitinib, numerous expanded lesional clonotypes remained detectable in scalp and blood. Tofacitinib yielded significantly lower scalp clonality and fewer expanded CD8+ clones among the top 100. For baseline CD8+ expansion, any link to response stays uncertain with one nonresponder.

Treatment described: oral pan-JAK inhibitor, 5-10 mg twice daily. Peripheral blood samples and lesional scalp punch biopsies were obtained from alopecia areata patients. Sequencing templates came from extracted RNA that was reverse transcribed into cDNA. Some clones are missing from TCRdb's copy, which holds only in-frame ones; the method was immunoSEQ multiplex PCR. The profile shows over 250,000 clones, about 62% of them singletons. Germline CDR1 is SQVTM and CDR2 is ANQGSEA. The junction had 7 bases not matched to a gene; V was cut back by 3 bases and J by 11 bases. CDR3 size: 12 residues. The sequencing here drew on CD4+ T cells sorted from blood, taken around week 54, from a patient treated with tofacitinib. The rearrangement uses TRBV29-1 and TRBJ2-3, with 8 bases identical to TRBD1. This clonotype was obtained from a human donor with alopecia areata. Here the CDR3 reads CSVDPDRAGQYF. The DNA for the CDR3 is TGCAGCGTTGACCCGGACAGGGCCGGGCAGTATTTT.